This T cell receptor beta chain was documented in a study of beta chain features in type 1 diabetes. Findings and caveats of the study: Moderately but significantly shorter TCRB CDR3s were found in Type 1 diabetes patients in all four CD4+ subsets. At VDJ recombination sites, type 1 diabetes patients had fewer insertions and more deleted nucleotides. Comparison showed that naive, central memory and Treg TCRB repertoires appeared more similar among patients than among healthy donors.

The study reverse transcribed the entire isolated RNA, so it sequenced expressed TCRB transcripts. This table comes from immunoSEQ multiplex PCR, and its TCRdb copy is limited to in-frame clones, with some not included. The data show a few hundred thousand clones, with about 15% seen just once and 0.019% held by the top ten. Sorting of CD4+ naive, central memory, regulatory and stem cell-like memory cells was performed via CD45RO/CCR7/CD25/CD127/CD95/CD27. Populations obtained by sorting all exceeded 98% purity. Trimming shortened V by 1 base and J by 2 bases, and 8 bases separated the two germline ends. Germline loops: CDR1 GTSNPN, CDR2 SVGIG (reference sequence). This CDR3 has 13 residues. Of note for this clone: Antigen specificity is unknown.

The sequenced sample was naive CD4+ T cells from blood. The sequence derives from a man aged 25 to 40 with type 1 diabetes. The chain uses TRBV30 and TRBJ1-1; D remains unclear. DNA of the CDR3: TGTGCCTGGAGTGACGACATCAACACTGAAGCTTTCTTT. This translates into CAWSDDINTEAFF.